A single sample gave rise to the 31 T cell receptor beta chains below, sequenced in a study of shared clonotypes between healthy human individuals. The method was immunoSEQ multiplex PCR; TCRdb's version includes in-frame clones alone and lacks a portion of them. The sample yields about a million clones, approximately 80% seen once. Sequences were obtained from memory CD4+ T cells sorted from blood. Regarding subset: CD45RA-negative fraction. The receptors shown here come from a man aged 18 to 35 in good health.

This clone has a single count. The chain uses TRBV6-5 and TRBJ1-4; D gene ambiguous. The CDR3 is 13 amino acids. V lost 4 bases to trimming and J lost 5 bases, with 8 bases between them. Germline V gives CDR1 MNHEY, CDR2 SVGAGI. DNA of the CDR3: TGTGCCAGCAGTTCCGACCTGAATGAAAAACTGTTTTTT. Protein product: CASSSDLNEKLFF.

This clone was picked up one time. V is TRBV7-2 and J is TRBJ1-6; D perhaps matches TRBD1 (5 bases). Trimming took 5 bases from V and 14 from J, leaving 16 bases between them. This CDR3 has 13 residues. Germline V CDR1 and CDR2: SGHTA, FQGNSA. The chain's CDR3 is CASSPTQGLTLHF. In DNA, the CDR3 is TGTGCCAGCAGCCCGACCCAGGGACTCACCCTCCACTTT.

This clone was seen more than once but under ten times. It may be a read error: a sequence one base away is much more abundant. Other DNA sequences of this sample code for an identical CDR3. The genes are TRBV2 and TRBJ1-1; D gene uncertain. Germline CDR1 SNHLY, CDR2 FYNNEI. V lost 2 bases, J lost 1 base, and 5 bases lay in between. The CDR3 length is 13 residues. The chain's CDR3 is CASSELENTEAFF. For the CDR3, the DNA is TGTGCCAGCAGTGAATTGGAGAACACTGAAGCTTTCTTT.

The chain uses TRBV6-5 and TRBJ2-7, with 8 bases fitting TRBD2. V trimming: 5 bases; J trimming: 2 bases; junction bases outside the gene matches: 8. The germline CDR1 and CDR2 sequences are MNHEY and SVGAGI. This CDR3 is built from 15 residues. CDR3 region: CASSTYSGIAYEQYF. CDR3 nucleotides: TGTGCCAGCAGTACCTATAGCGGGATCGCCTACGAGCAGTACTTC.

This chain uses TRBV5-1 with TRBJ1-1; unclear D gene. Germline CDR1 reads SGHRS; CDR2 reads YFSETQ. The CDR3 is 13 amino acids. V lost 5 bases and J 2 bases, leaving 10 bases between the germline ends. The CDR3 coding sequence is TGCGCCAGCAGGGACGGGGTAAACACTGAAGCTTTCTTT. It translates to CASRDGVNTEAFF. Using reference TRBV5-1 and TRBJ1-1 for the parts outside the CDR3, the full variable domain is KAGVTQTPRYLIKTRGQQVTLSCSPISGHRSVSWYQQTPGQGLQFLFEYFSETQRNKGNFPGRFSGRQFSNSRSEMNVSTLELGDSALYLCASRDGVNTEAFFGQGTRLTVV.

This clone came up a few times. A read error may produce the germline difference seen at one junction end. The chain has TRBV7-2 and TRBJ2-1; 11 bases agree with TRBD2. Germline V CDR1 and CDR2: SGHTA, FQGNSA. The CDR3 contains 15 residues. CDR3 sequence (DNA): TGTGCCAGCAGCGTAGCGGGGGGGCCTGACAATGAGCAGTTCTTC. Encoded protein: CASSVAGGPDNEQFF.

With regard to this clone: Other DNA sequences in this specimen translate into the identical CDR3. This chain links TRBV10-3 with TRBJ2-7; D is unresolved. In germline, CDR1 is ENHRY, CDR2 SYGVKD. V lost 0 bases, J lost 0 bases, and 6 bases lay in between. There are 14 residues in the CDR3. CDR3 bases: TGTGCCATCAGTGAGTCGGGAACCTCCTACGAGCAGTACTTC. Amino acids: CAISESGTSYEQYF.

The rearrangement links TRBV19 to TRBJ2-1; 9 bases match TRBD2. Germline CDR1 is LNHDA and CDR2 is SQIVND (reference sequence). CDR3 size: 14 residues. The J segment lost 10 bases and the V segment lost 5 bases, leaving 9 bases of the junction unmatched. This chain's CDR3 is CASSYQREAGEQFF. In nucleotides, the CDR3 is TGTGCCAGTAGTTACCAGCGGGAGGCCGGGGAGCAGTTCTTC.

The rearrangement joins TRBV5-6 to TRBJ2-1, with D uncertain. Trimming removed 2 bases from V and 7 bases from J, with 4 bases in between. Germline-derived CDR1 and CDR2 are SGHDT and YYEEEE. This CDR3 spans 11 amino acids. The CDR3 loop is CASSFANEQFF. CDR3 DNA sequence: TGTGCCAGCAGCTTTGCGAATGAGCAGTTCTTC.

This clone was seen many times. J is TRBJ1-2 and V is TRBV5-1; 8 bases line up with TRBD1. CDR1 is SGHRS and CDR2 is YFSETQ in the germline V gene. The CDR3 sequence is 15 residues long. V lost 4 bases to trimming and J lost 5 bases; unmatched junction nucleotides: 10. CDR3 protein: CASSPYGQGLYGYTF. CDR3 coding DNA: TGCGCCAGCAGCCCTTATGGACAGGGATTGTATGGCTACACCTTC.

The V gene is TRBV11-1, the J gene TRBJ2-7, with TRBD1 as a possible D gene (6 bases). Between the trimmed V and J ends, which lost 1 base and 3 bases, there was a span of 7 bases. The CDR3 sequence is 13 residues long. Per germline, CDR1 SGHAT and CDR2 FQDESV (reference sequence). The CDR3 region has the DNA TGTGCCAGCAGCTTAGGGACAGTCTACGAGCAGTACTTC. Translating it yields CASSLGTVYEQYF.

The chain employs TRBV19 and TRBJ2-5; a possible D gene is TRBD1 (5 bases). CDR1 and CDR2 (germline): LNHDA, SQIVND (reference sequence). V shed 3 bases and J shed 5 bases, with 10 bases lying between them. This CDR3 has 13 residues. The CDR3 protein is CASSIGAWETQYF. CDR3 sequence (DNA): TGTGCCAGTAGTATTGGGGCCTGGGAGACCCAGTACTTC.

The V gene is TRBV19, the J gene TRBJ2-1, with TRBD1 as a possible D gene (5 bases). Between the trimmed V and J ends, which lost 9 bases and 0 bases, there was a span of 12 bases. CDR3 length equals 14 residues. Germline loops: CDR1 LNHDA, CDR2 SQIVND (reference sequence). The CDR3 loop reads CASQTTGSYNEQFF. CDR3 in DNA: TGTGCCAGCCAAACTACAGGCTCCTACAATGAGCAGTTCTTC. Full variable domain (outside the CDR3, taken from reference TRBV19 and TRBJ2-1): DGGITQSPKYLFRKEGQNVTLSCEQNLNHDAMYWYRQDPGQGLRLIYYSQIVNDFQKGDIAEGYSVSREKKESFPLTVTSAQKNPTAFYLCASQTTGSYNEQFFGPGTRLTVL.

The J gene is TRBJ2-1, the V gene TRBV5-1; tentative D call: TRBD2 (6 bases). The CDR3 is made up of 16 amino acids. V lost 1 base and J lost 9, with 20 bases in between. Looked up from germline, CDR1 is SGHRS and CDR2 is YFSETQ. CDR3 protein: CASSLTSLATQGEQFF. The CDR3 nucleotides read TGCGCCAGCAGCTTGACCTCCCTAGCGACACAAGGTGAGCAGTTCTTC.

The V and J genes are TRBV6-1 and TRBJ1-1; D is unclear. Looked up from germline, CDR1 is MNHNS and CDR2 is SASEGT. V lost 8 bases, J lost 0 bases, and 13 bases lay in between. The CDR3 sequence is 14 residues long. The CDR3 bases are TGTGCCAGCCTCCCTTACCCTATGAACACTGAAGCTTTCTTT. Translating it yields CASLPYPMNTEAFF.

The chain recombines TRBV5-1 with TRBJ2-2; D gene unclear. Germline assignment: CDR1 SGHRS and CDR2 YFSETQ. V lost 1 base and J 4 bases, leaving 8 bases between the germline ends. This CDR3 comprises 14 residues. CDR3 amino acids: CASSLTASTGELFF. The DNA for the CDR3 is TGCGCCAGCAGCTTGACGGCGAGCACCGGGGAGCTGTTTTTT.

V gene TRBV30 combines with J gene TRBJ2-5; D is tentatively TRBD1 or TRBD2 (5 bases each). CDR1 is GTSNPN, CDR2 SVGIG, per germline (reference sequence). V was trimmed by 1 base and J by 4 bases, leaving 13 bases between them. This CDR3 is built from 14 residues. CDR3 amino acids: CAWSGSGRRETQYF. As DNA, the CDR3 is TGTGCCTGGAGTGGGTCAGGGAGACGAGAGACCCAGTACTTC.

This chain connects TRBV7-2 to TRBJ2-1; 13 bases fit TRBD2. V lost 5 bases to trimming and J lost 4 bases; unmatched junction nucleotides: 5. CDR3 length: 16 residues. Germline V gives CDR1 SGHTA, CDR2 FQGNSA. The CDR3 loop is CASSPRGLAGYNEQFF. The CDR3 nucleotides are TGTGCCAGCAGCCCCCGGGGACTAGCGGGGTACAATGAGCAGTTCTTC.

V is TRBV9 and J is TRBJ1-2, with D uncertain. The V end was cut by 6 bases, the J end by 3 bases, with 15 bases between. The germline gives CDR1 SGDLS, CDR2 YYNGEE. The CDR3 spans 14 residues. CDR3 DNA sequence: TGTGCCAGCACCCCTACCCCCACGGACTATGGCTACACCTTC. Its protein product is CASTPTPTDYGYTF.

The chain combines TRBV5-1 with TRBJ2-7, with 10 bases fitting TRBD1. CDR1 SGHRS and CDR2 YFSETQ come from the germline V gene. This CDR3 is built from 15 residues. V gave up 2 bases and J gave up 5 bases; unmatched junction bases: 7. This CDR3 is CASSFTWDRGNEQYF. In DNA form, the CDR3 reads TGCGCCAGCAGCTTTACTTGGGACAGGGGAAACGAGCAGTACTTC. The variable domain in full, with the rest retrieved from reference TRBV5-1 and TRBJ2-7, is KAGVTQTPRYLIKTRGQQVTLSCSPISGHRSVSWYQQTPGQGLQFLFEYFSETQRNKGNFPGRFSGRQFSNSRSEMNVSTLELGDSALYLCASSFTWDRGNEQYFGPGTRLTVT.

The chain carries TRBV18 and TRBJ2-7, with TRBD1 matching over 7 bases. V lost 5 bases to trimming and J lost 5 bases; unmatched junction nucleotides: 12. This CDR3 is built from 15 residues. Germline CDR1 is KGHSH and CDR2 is LQKENI. CDR3 coding DNA: TGTGCCAGCTCAGAGGGGGCGACCGGGATCGACGAGCAGTACTTC. Translation gives CASSEGATGIDEQYF.

The sample holds one count of this clone. This chain uses TRBV6-5 with TRBJ2-7; the match to TRBD1 covers 9 bases. Germline trimming cut 6 bases from V and 2 bases from J; bases unmatched to any gene: 8. The CDR3 spans 15 residues. In germline, CDR1 is MNHEY, CDR2 SVGAGI. CDR3 sequence reads: CASSPGTGWTYEQYF. CDR3 bases: TGTGCCAGCAGCCCCGGGACAGGGTGGACCTACGAGCAGTACTTC.

The gene calls are TRBV21-1 and TRBJ1-6. TRBV21-1 is deemed a pseudogene. The CDR3 loop spans 18 amino acids. The CDR3 loop reads CASSKGLRVGASGSPLHF. DNA of the CDR3: TGTGCCAGCAGCAAAGGCTTGAGGGTAGGGGCATCTGGATCACCCCTCCACTTT.

Here the CDR3 DNA reads TGCGCCAGCAGCATCGATCTCTGGACAGGGGTCGGGGAGCTGTTTTTT. Amino acids: CASSIDLWTGVGELFF. The V gene is TRBV5-1, the J gene TRBJ2-2; 9 nucleotides align to TRBD1. Germline CDR1 SGHRS, CDR2 YFSETQ. J lost 7 bases, V lost 4 bases, and 11 bases had no gene match. The CDR3 sequence is 16 residues long.

This clone was detected only once. J is TRBJ2-3 and V is TRBV4-1; D gene ambiguous. Germline V gives CDR1 MGHRA, CDR2 YSYEKL. The CDR3 sequence is 17 residues long. V shed 4 bases and J shed 0 bases, with 17 bases lying between them. This CDR3 is CASSPDLGVLSTDTQYF. CDR3 DNA: TGCGCCAGCAGCCCTGATCTGGGTGTTTTAAGCACAGATACGCAGTATTTT.

A remark on this clone: At one end, the junction sequence differs from germline, possibly due to a read error. The rearrangement links TRBV7-3 to TRBJ2-3, with 10 bases aligning to TRBD2. The V gene's germline CDR1 is SGHTA and CDR2 FQGTGA. The CDR3 loop spans 15 amino acids. This CDR3 is CATSSSGGATDTQYF. In DNA form, the CDR3 reads TGTGCCACCAGCTCAAGCGGGGGGGCGACAGATACGCAGTATTTT.

This clone was counted only a few times. This sequence joins TRBV5-6 and TRBJ2-3; D is perhaps TRBD2 (8 bases). This CDR3 is 19 amino acids long. Germline loops: CDR1 SGHDT, CDR2 YYEEEE. The germline V and J ends were trimmed by 1 base and 1 base, with 22 bases remaining between them. CDR3 coding DNA: TGTGCCAGCAGCTTGTTCGACAGGGTAGGACTAGCTGGCACAGATACGCAGTATTTT. Amino acid sequence: CASSLFDRVGLAGTDTQYF. Based on the CDR3 plus reference TRBV5-6 and TRBJ2-3, the full variable domain is DAGVTQSPTHLIKTRGQQVTLRCSPKSGHDTVSWYQQALGQGPQFIFQYYEEEERQRGNFPDRFSGHQFPNYSSELNVNALLLGDSALYLCASSLFDRVGLAGTDTQYFGPGTRLTVL.

This sequence joins TRBV13 and TRBJ2-1; D is perhaps TRBD2 (6 bases). V was clipped by 0 bases and J by 9 bases, with 12 bases between them. Looked up from germline, CDR1 is PRHDT and CDR2 is FYEKMQ (reference sequence). This CDR3 is 14 amino acids long. The CDR3 coding sequence is TGTGCCAGCAGCTTAGGTCACCTAGCGATTGAGCAGTTCTTC. It encodes CASSLGHLAIEQFF.

V is TRBV5-1 and J is TRBJ2-1; possibly TRBD2 for D (5 bases). Germline V gives CDR1 SGHRS, CDR2 YFSETQ. V was shortened by 5 bases and J by 5 bases, with 11 bases between the two germline ends. The CDR3 sequence is 13 residues long. The chain's CDR3 is CASRRTRDNEQFF. Written as DNA, the CDR3 is TGCGCCAGCAGAAGGACTCGAGACAATGAGCAGTTCTTC.

The V call is TRBV4-3, the J call TRBJ1-5; D gene ambiguous. This CDR3 is built from 15 residues. V lost 1 base and J 3 bases, leaving 10 bases between the germline ends. The germline V gene has CDR1 LGHNA and CDR2 YSLEER. CDR3 sequence: CASSQVTGNNQPQHF. The DNA for the CDR3 is TGCGCCAGCAGCCAAGTCACGGGTAACAATCAGCCCCAGCATTTT.

The chain uses TRBV30 and TRBJ2-1, with TRBD2 matching over 10 bases. The CDR3 length is 16 residues. V shed 0 bases and J 4 bases; nucleotides not matched to a gene: 6. From germline, CDR1 is GTSNPN and CDR2 SVGIG (reference sequence). The CDR3 loop reads CAWSVPASGGYNEQFF. The DNA for the CDR3 is TGTGCCTGGAGTGTCCCGGCTAGCGGGGGTTACAATGAGCAGTTCTTC. The entire variable domain, with the rest obtained from reference TRBV30 and TRBJ2-1, is as follows: SQTIHQWPATLVQPVGSPLSLECTVEGTSNPNLYWYRQAAGRGLQLLFYSVGIGQISSEVPQNLSASRPQDRQFILSSKKLLLSDSGFYLCAWSVPASGGYNEQFFGPGTRLTVL.